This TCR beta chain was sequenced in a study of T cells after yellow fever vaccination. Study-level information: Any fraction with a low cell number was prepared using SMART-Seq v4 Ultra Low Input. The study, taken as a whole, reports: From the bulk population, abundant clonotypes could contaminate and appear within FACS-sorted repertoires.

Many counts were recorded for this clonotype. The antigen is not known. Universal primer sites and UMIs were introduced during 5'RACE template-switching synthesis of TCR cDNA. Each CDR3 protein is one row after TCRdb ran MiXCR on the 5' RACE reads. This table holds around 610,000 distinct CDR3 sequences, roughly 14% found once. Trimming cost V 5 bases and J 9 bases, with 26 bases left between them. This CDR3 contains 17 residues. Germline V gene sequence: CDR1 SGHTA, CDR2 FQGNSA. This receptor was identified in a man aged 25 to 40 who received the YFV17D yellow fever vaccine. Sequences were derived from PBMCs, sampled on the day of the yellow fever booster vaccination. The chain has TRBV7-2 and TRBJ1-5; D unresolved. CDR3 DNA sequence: TGTGCCAGCAGCCTCACCGTCCGTTCGGCCGGAGGGAGGCCCCAGCATTTT. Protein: CASSLTVRSAGGRPQHF.